Listed below are T cell receptor beta chains from one sample, sequenced in a study of CD8+ T cells in alopecia areata. The table came from immunoSEQ multiplex PCR; TCRdb's copy has only in-frame clones and leaves some out. The sample yields roughly 200,000 clones, 35% to 40% seen once. The input for sequencing was CD4+ T cells sorted from blood, taken around week 30, from a patient treated with tofacitinib. These receptors originate from a human donor with alopecia areata. Each CDR3 is given with its conserved first and last residue. The order of the fields is J gene, clone size, D gene, V gene, CDR3 protein, CDR3 DNA. A D gene is named only where the DNA matches it firmly. Rows give clone size only sometimes, using once, few, many, or a class for an expanded clone.

J gene: TRBJ2-5; clone size: -; D gene: TRBD2; V gene: TRBV30; CDR3 protein: CAWSATSGGPHF; CDR3 DNA: TGTGCCTGGAGCGCCACTAGCGGGGGCCCCCACTTC
J gene: TRBJ1-5; clone size: many; D gene: -; V gene: TRBV5-6; CDR3 protein: CASRDYRDHQPQHF; CDR3 DNA: TGTGCCAGCAGGGATTACAGGGACCATCAGCCCCAGCATTTT
J gene: TRBJ1-1; clone size: few; D gene: -; V gene: TRBV6-6; CDR3 protein: CASSIDSTEAFF; CDR3 DNA: TGTGCCAGCAGCATAGACAGTACTGAAGCTTTCTTT
J gene: TRBJ2-7; clone size: few; D gene: -; V gene: TRBV7-9; CDR3 protein: CASSLTGYEQYF; CDR3 DNA: TGTGCCAGCAGCTTGACAGGCTACGAGCAGTACTTC
J gene: TRBJ1-5; clone size: -; D gene: -; V gene: TRBV29-1; CDR3 protein: CSVRDSNQPQHF; CDR3 DNA: TGCAGCGTCCGGGACAGCAATCAGCCCCAGCATTTT
J gene: TRBJ2-6; clone size: -; D gene: -; V gene: TRBV19; CDR3 protein: CASSSLTVSGANVLTF; CDR3 DNA: TGTGCCAGTAGTAGCCTGACAGTCTCTGGGGCCAACGTCCTGACTTTC
J gene: TRBJ2-1; clone size: many; D gene: -; V gene: TRBV27; CDR3 protein: CASSPRVPVYNEQFF; CDR3 DNA: TGTGCCAGCAGCCCCAGGGTTCCTGTGTACAATGAGCAGTTCTTC
J gene: TRBJ2-3; clone size: few; D gene: -; V gene: TRBV7-2; CDR3 protein: CASSRMGGGSNTQYF; CDR3 DNA: TGTGCCAGCAGCCGTATGGGGGGGGGCTCTAACACGCAGTATTTT
J gene: TRBJ2-6; clone size: few; D gene: -; V gene: TRBV6-1; CDR3 protein: CASSGAGAGSGANVLTF; CDR3 DNA: TGTGCCAGCAGTGGCGCAGGGGCTGGCTCTGGGGCCAACGTCCTGACTTTC
J gene: TRBJ1-5; clone size: once; D gene: -; V gene: TRBV19; CDR3 protein: CASIDPGQQPQHF; CDR3 DNA: TGTGCCAGTATTGACCCGGGGCAACAGCCCCAGCATTTT
J gene: TRBJ1-3; clone size: -; D gene: -; V gene: TRBV7-6; CDR3 protein: CASSLDQGRVGNTIYF; CDR3 DNA: TGTGCCAGCAGCTTAGATCAGGGCAGGGTTGGAAACACCATATATTTT
J gene: TRBJ2-1; clone size: few; D gene: TRBD1; V gene: TRBV18; CDR3 protein: CASSPSTGQGASNEQFF; CDR3 DNA: TGTGCCAGCTCACCTTCTACCGGACAGGGGGCAAGTAATGAGCAGTTCTTC
J gene: TRBJ1-1; clone size: few; D gene: -; V gene: TRBV25-1; CDR3 protein: CASSELSGGNTEAFF; CDR3 DNA: TGTGCCAGCAGTGAATTGTCCGGGGGTAACACTGAAGCTTTCTTT
J gene: TRBJ2-5; clone size: -; D gene: -; V gene: TRBV5-1; CDR3 protein: CASSSSIGGGKQETQYF; CDR3 DNA: TGCGCCAGCAGCTCGTCTATCGGGGGCGGGAAGCAAGAGACCCAGTACTTC
J gene: TRBJ1-2; clone size: -; D gene: -; V gene: TRBV30; CDR3 protein: CAWSAQNYGYTF; CDR3 DNA: TGTGCCTGGAGTGCCCAAAACTATGGCTACACCTTC